These 27 T cell receptor beta chains were all obtained from the same sample, sequenced in a study of blood T cell repertoires in COVID-19. Data came from immunoSEQ multiplex PCR; TCRdb stores just in-frame clones and leaves some out. The data show around 130,000 clones, roughly four fifths seen once. Sequencing was carried out using PBMCs or T cells enriched from blood (not recorded which). The receptors were gathered from a man aged 30 to 39 who had recovered from COVID-19.

For this clone: The same CDR3 also results from other DNA sequences found in this sample. This chain uses TRBV5-1 with TRBJ2-3; a possible D gene is TRBD1 (5 bases). The germline V and J ends were trimmed by 0 bases and 2 bases, with 7 bases remaining between them. CDR1 is SGHRS, CDR2 YFSETQ, per germline. The CDR3 has 14 amino acids. Here the CDR3 reads CASSLGQITDTQYF. The CDR3 DNA follows: TGCGCCAGCAGCTTGGGACAGATCACAGATACGCAGTATTTT.

The chain joins TRBV7-6 to TRBJ2-5, with D possibly being TRBD2 (6 bases). Between the trimmed V and J ends, which lost 2 bases and 1 base, there was a span of 14 bases. Germline values: CDR1 SGHVS, CDR2 FNYEAQ. The CDR3 length is 16 residues. The CDR3 bases are TGTGCCAGCAGCTTATCTTTGGCCGGGGGCCAAGAGACCCAGTACTTC. Its translation is CASSLSLAGGQETQYF.

The CDR3 coding sequence is TGTGCCAGCAGCCCCCCAGGTGTGGGTGAAGCTTTCTTT. Protein sequence: CASSPPGVGEAFF. This chain joins TRBV7-2 and TRBJ1-1; unclear D gene. Trimming left V 5 bases short and J 7 bases short, with 14 bases between. CDR3 length: 13 amino acids. CDR1 is SGHTA, CDR2 FQGNSA, per germline.

The rearrangement links TRBV7-2 to TRBJ1-1, with D possibly being TRBD1 (6 bases). V was shortened by 5 bases and J by 0 bases, with 16 bases between the two germline ends. The germline V gene has CDR1 SGHTA and CDR2 FQGNSA. The CDR3 is made up of 16 amino acids. The CDR3: CASSPNRARVNTEAFF. The CDR3 bases are TGTGCCAGCAGCCCAAACAGGGCCCGGGTGAACACTGAAGCTTTCTTT.

The chain uses TRBV9 and TRBJ2-2; D is ambiguous. The CDR3 is 13 amino acids. CDR1 and CDR2 from the germline V gene are SGDLS and YYNGEE. V was trimmed by 0 bases and J by 5 bases, leaving 5 bases between them. CDR3 bases: TGTGCCAGCAGCGTAGACTCGACCGGGGAGCTGTTTTTT. Translation gives CASSVDSTGELFF.

This clone appeared many times. The chain employs TRBV30 and TRBJ1-4; weak D call: TRBD1 (5 bases). Germline V gene sequence: CDR1 GTSNPN, CDR2 SVGIG (reference sequence). The CDR3 has 14 residues. V was trimmed by 1 base and J by 8 bases, leaving 14 bases between them. The CDR3 coding sequence is TGTGCCTGGAGTGGGCGCGGGGGTCGAGAAAAACTGTTTTTT. This encodes CAWSGRGGREKLFF.

The chain's CDR3 is CASGLASVSTDEQFF. The CDR3 DNA reads as TGTGCTAGTGGTTTGGCTAGCGTATCGACGGATGAGCAGTTCTTC. The J gene is TRBJ2-1, the V gene TRBV12-5; maybe TRBD2 (6 bases). The germline V gene has CDR1 LGHNT and CDR2 FRNRAP. The length of the CDR3 is 15 residues. Trimming pared 1 base from V and 8 bases from J, leaving 15 bases between.

The chain couples TRBV11-3 to TRBJ2-1, with TRBD1 as a possible D gene (6 bases). Trimming stripped 1 base from V and 6 bases from J, with 10 bases between. Germline V gene lookup returns CDR1 SGHNT and CDR2 YENEEA. The CDR3 totals 14 residues. In DNA, the CDR3 is TGTGCCAGCAGCTTAGCAGGGGTAGTCAATGAGCAGTTCTTC. As protein: CASSLAGVVNEQFF.

V usage is TRBV18 and J usage is TRBJ1-4, with TRBD1 as a possible D gene (5 bases). This CDR3 has 14 amino acids. Trimming removed 6 bases from V and 3 bases from J, with 11 bases in between. From germline, CDR1 is KGHSH and CDR2 LQKENI. CDR3 in amino acids: CASSGGTANEKLFF. CDR3 sequence (DNA): TGTGCCAGCTCCGGGGGGACGGCTAATGAAAAACTGTTTTTT.

This chain joins TRBV7-2 and TRBJ1-1, with D unclear. V was clipped by 5 bases and J by 2 bases, with 15 bases between them. The CDR3 is 15 residues long. The germline CDR1 and CDR2 sequences are SGHTA and FQGNSA. In DNA form, the CDR3 reads TGTGCCAGCAGCGCTCGGCGCGGGGATAACACTGAAGCTTTCTTT. It translates to CASSARRGDNTEAFF.

The genes are TRBV5-1 and TRBJ2-3, with a weak D call TRBD1 (5 bases). V lost 1 base and J 6 bases, leaving 12 bases between the germline ends. Germline loops: CDR1 SGHRS, CDR2 YFSETQ. This CDR3 has 14 amino acids. This CDR3 reads CASSLRGLPDTQYF. The CDR3 DNA reads TGCGCCAGCAGCTTGAGGGGCCTCCCCGATACGCAGTATTTT.

This sequence joins TRBV11-2 and TRBJ2-5; D remains ambiguous. Germline values: CDR1 SGHAT, CDR2 FQNNGV. V was clipped by 4 bases and J by 1 base, with 4 bases between them. The CDR3 runs 12 residues. The CDR3 here is CASSSIQETQYF. The CDR3 DNA sequence: TGTGCCAGCAGCTCCATCCAAGAGACCCAGTACTTC.

V usage is TRBV29-1 and J usage is TRBJ2-2, with D hard to call. This CDR3 contains 13 residues. The V gene's germline CDR1 is SQVTM and CDR2 ANQGSEA. Trimming pared 2 bases from V and 5 bases from J, leaving 9 bases between. CDR3 in DNA: TGCAGCGTTGAACTTTCTGTTACCGGGGAGCTGTTTTTT. Translating gives CSVELSVTGELFF.

The rearrangement joins TRBV19 to TRBJ1-6, with 8 nucleotides matching TRBD1. Germline values: CDR1 LNHDA, CDR2 SQIVND (reference sequence). J was trimmed by 4 bases and V by 0 bases; bases with no gene match: 5. The CDR3 has 17 residues. CDR3 nucleotides: TGTGCCAGTAGTATAGATGGAACAGGGGGGTATAATTCACCCCTCCACTTT. The encoded protein is CASSIDGTGGYNSPLHF.

This chain connects TRBV6-2 or TRBV6-3 to TRBJ1-1, with a possible D match to TRBD1 (5 bases). Trimming took 1 base from V and 1 from J, leaving 10 bases between them. Germline loops: CDR1 MNHEY, CDR2 SVGEGT. The CDR3 loop spans 15 amino acids. Here the CDR3 DNA reads TGTGCCAGCAGTTACTTGGAGACAGCGAACACTGAAGCTTTCTTT. This gives the protein CASSYLETANTEAFF.

The chain combines TRBV28 with TRBJ1-5, with D possibly being TRBD1 (5 bases). Germline CDR1 MDHEN, CDR2 SYDVKM. This CDR3 is 11 amino acids long. Trimming removed 8 bases at V and 6 bases at J, with 8 bases between. In DNA, the CDR3 is TGTGCCAGCGGTACAGGTCAGCCCCAGCATTTT. Its protein product is CASGTGQPQHF.

The V gene is TRBV3-1 (or the pseudogene TRBV3-2), the J gene TRBJ1-3; maybe TRBD1 (6 bases). Per the germline V gene, CDR1 is LGHDT and CDR2 is YNNKEL (reference sequence). The CDR3 runs 14 residues. V dropped 3 bases and J dropped 4 bases, with 10 bases sitting between them. CDR3 in amino acids: CASSQGHPGNTIYF. The CDR3 DNA is TGTGCCAGCAGCCAGGGACACCCCGGAAACACCATATATTTT.

The gene calls are TRBV19 and TRBJ2-1, with TRBD2 matching over 13 bases. After removal of 6 bases from V and 6 bases from J, the junction contained 5 bases not matched to a gene. Germline V CDR1 and CDR2: LNHDA, SQIVND (reference sequence). The CDR3 sequence is 15 residues long. CDR3 coding DNA: TGTGCCAGTAGCCTCGGGACTAGCGGGGCCAATGAGCAGTTCTTC. This gives the protein CASSLGTSGANEQFF.

This clone was counted only a few times. This chain joins TRBV14 and TRBJ1-4, with D unclear. The CDR3 covers 13 residues. Germline-derived CDR1 and CDR2 are SGHDN and FVKESK. V was clipped by 4 bases and J by 8 bases, with 11 bases between them. As DNA, the CDR3 is TGTGCCAGCAGCCTCTTTCAGAACGAAAAACTGTTTTTT. Residues: CASSLFQNEKLFF. Drawing the rest from reference TRBV14 and TRBJ1-4, the complete variable domain is EAGVTQFPSHSVIEKGQTVTLRCDPISGHDNLYWYRRVMGKEIKFLLHFVKESKQDESGMPNNRFLAERTGGTYSTLKVQPAELEDSGVYFCASSLFQNEKLFFGSGTQLSVL.

This clone turned up a few times. The chain combines TRBV6-5 with TRBJ2-1; D perhaps matches TRBD2 (5 bases). Trimming took 6 bases from V and 5 from J, leaving 14 bases between them. CDR1 and CDR2 from the germline V gene are MNHEY and SVGAGI. This CDR3 comprises 14 residues. CDR3 loop: CASRSGIKDNEQFF. Here the CDR3 DNA reads TGTGCCAGCAGGTCGGGAATAAAGGACAATGAGCAGTTCTTC.

This chain connects TRBV19 to TRBJ2-1, with D tentatively TRBD2 (6 bases). V was trimmed by 6 bases and J by 6 bases, leaving 18 bases between them. The CDR3 runs to 15 residues. The germline V gene has CDR1 LNHDA and CDR2 SQIVND (reference sequence). CDR3 residues: CASSLVVEGINEQFF. DNA of the CDR3: TGTGCCAGTAGCCTAGTGGTGGAGGGGATCAATGAGCAGTTCTTC.

The CDR3: CASSLSGNTDTQYF. Here the CDR3 DNA reads TGTGCCAGCAGCCTTTCCGGGAACACAGATACGCAGTATTTT. The V and J genes are TRBV11-3 and TRBJ2-3, with D perhaps TRBD2 (5 bases). V lost 5 bases, J lost 2 bases, and 11 bases lay in between. CDR1 SGHNT and CDR2 YENEEA come from the germline V gene. CDR3 length: 14 residues.

This clone occurred once. The J gene is TRBJ1-6, the V gene TRBV6-5, with D possibly matching TRBD1 (6 bases). CDR1 is MNHEY and CDR2 is SVGAGI in the germline V gene. The germline V and J ends were trimmed by 5 bases and 5 bases, with 13 bases remaining between them. There are 15 residues in the CDR3. CDR3 residues: CASSTGTNNNSPLHF. DNA of the CDR3: TGTGCCAGCAGTACCGGGACAAACAATAATTCACCCCTCCACTTT.

V is TRBV7-8 and J is TRBJ2-5; D gene ambiguous. Trimming removed 2 bases at V and 2 bases at J, with 9 bases between. This CDR3 is 14 amino acids long. Looked up from germline, CDR1 is SGHVS and CDR2 is FQNEAQ. This CDR3 is CASSLRSGQETQYF. The CDR3 bases are TGTGCCAGCAGCTTACGGTCGGGTCAAGAGACCCAGTACTTC.

The rearrangement joins TRBV3-1 (or the pseudogene TRBV3-2) to TRBJ1-1; 9 bases fit TRBD1. Germline CDR1 reads LGHDT; CDR2 reads YNNKEL (reference sequence). The J segment lost 1 base and the V segment lost 6 bases, leaving 3 bases of the junction unmatched. This CDR3 is built from 14 residues. CDR3 region: CASRIQGANTEAFF. Written as DNA, the CDR3 is TGTGCCAGCAGGATACAGGGGGCGAACACTGAAGCTTTCTTT.

This chain links TRBV6-5 with TRBJ2-3; 9 bases map to TRBD1. Per the germline V gene, CDR1 is MNHEY and CDR2 is SVGAGI. CDR3 length: 15 amino acids. The V and J ends lost 7 bases and 5 bases, in that order; junction bases with no gene match: 10. Here the CDR3 DNA reads TGTGCCAGCACCGGGACAGGGTTCGGTGGAGATACGCAGTATTTT. Translated: CASTGTGFGGDTQYF.

The J gene is TRBJ2-7, the V gene TRBV19; 8 nucleotides agree with TRBD1. This CDR3 region has 14 residues. CDR1 is LNHDA, CDR2 SQIVND, per germline (reference sequence). V lost 9 bases to trimming and J lost 2 bases; unmatched junction nucleotides: 9. CDR3: CASSTGQDPYEQYF. The CDR3 nucleotides read TGTGCCAGCAGCACGGGACAGGACCCCTACGAGCAGTACTTC.